Listed below are T cell receptor beta chains from one sample, sequenced in a study of T cells in Graves' hyperthyroidism and ophthalmopathy. TCRdb processed the multiplex PCR reads anew with MiXCR; each CDR3 protein has one entry. The table lists 300,000 to 400,000 distinct CDR3 sequences, roughly 14% of them singletons, with around 19% in the top ten. Specimen: blood. All receptors come from a woman aged 25 to 45 with Graves' ophthalmopathy. Each CDR3 is given with its conserved first and last residue. Fields, in order: J gene, D gene, clone size, V gene, CDR3 DNA, CDR3 protein. The D gene is left open where the match is weak. Size values are once, few and many counts, or a class for expanded clones, and some rows have none.

TRBJ2-5	-	few	TRBV4-3	TGCGCCAGCAGCCAATCAAGTGAAGAGACCCAGTACTTC	CASSQSSEETQYF
TRBJ2-1	-	many	TRBV6-1	TGTGCCAGCACCCCGAGGAACGGTGAGCAGTTCTTC	CASTPRNGEQFF
TRBJ2-7	-	many	TRBV27	TGTGCCAGCAGGCCGTGGCAGCAACTAGCCTACGAGCAGTACTTC	CASRPWQQLAYEQYF
TRBJ2-5	TRBD2	many	TRBV7-8	TGTGCCAGCAGCCCCAAAATAGCGGGGGCCGAGGAGACCCAGTACTTC	CASSPKIAGAEETQYF
TRBJ1-2	-	-	TRBV5-6	TGTGCCAGCAGCTGGGGCAGGAAGGGATCAGTCGGATATGGCTACACCTTC	CASSWGRKGSVGYGYTF
TRBJ2-7	-	many	TRBV29-1	TGCAGCGCCCGACAATCCAGGGGCGGCCGGTACGAGCAGTACTTC	CSARQSRGGRYEQYF
TRBJ2-5	-	-	TRBV6-5	TGTGCCAGCAGTTATGACGTCTGGGGACAAGAGACCCAGTACTTC	CASSYDVWGQETQYF
TRBJ2-5	-	many	TRBV12-3/TRBV12-4	TGTGCCACGGCAGGGGGGACCCAAGAGACCCAGTACTTC	CATAGGTQETQYF
TRBJ2-5	TRBD2	many	TRBV7-2	TGTGCCAGCAGCCGAGCGGGGGTGGAGACCCAGTACTTC	CASSRAGVETQYF
TRBJ1-4	-	few	TRBV7-8	TGTGCCAGCAGCTCATTAATAGGCTCCCCTAATGAAAAACTGTTTTTT	CASSSLIGSPNEKLFF
TRBJ1-3	-	many	TRBV2	TGTGCCAGCATCCGGGGGCCTGGAAACACCATATATTTT	CASIRGPGNTIYF
TRBJ2-2	TRBD2	-	TRBV24-1	TGTGCCACCAGTGAAGCAACTAGCGGGAGGGCCGCCGGGGAGCTGTTTTTT	CATSEATSGRAAGELFF
TRBJ2-7	-	many	TRBV7-9	TGTGCCAGCAGCCAGGGGGGAAGCGGCTACGAGCAGTACTTC	CASSQGGSGYEQYF
TRBJ1-1	-	many	TRBV20-1	TGCAGTGCTCCAGGGGAAAGGAACACTGAAGCTTTCTTT	CSAPGERNTEAFF